A selection of T cell receptor beta chains follows, all from one sample in a study of identical twins. TCRdb fed the 5' RACE reads into MiXCR, producing one record per CDR3 protein. This sample has hundreds of thousands of distinct CDR3 sequences, with around 8.3% found just once. These data were also filed under a second study, of yellow fever vaccine responses in identical twins.

Sequencing input: PBMCs. These receptor sequences come from a woman under 30 in good health. Each CDR3 is given with its conserved first and last residue. D genes are given only for firm matches. Size tells how often a clone was seen (once, few, many) or the class of an expanded clone, and some rows leave it out.

CDR3nt: TGTGCCAGCAGGGCCGGGGGTAGCGGGGTGCACGAGCAGTACTTC
CDR3aa: CASRAGGSGVHEQYF
abundance: few
v_gene: TRBV3-1
j_gene: TRBJ2-7
d_gene: TRBD2

CDR3nt: TGTGCCAGCTCACCAGTTGCAGGGGCATCTGGTAATCAGCCCCAGCATTTT
CDR3aa: CASSPVAGASGNQPQHF
abundance: NA
v_gene: TRBV18
j_gene: TRBJ1-5
d_gene: NA

CDR3nt: TGTGCCAGCAGCTTGACTAGCGGGGGGCCCAATGAGCAGTTCTTC
CDR3aa: CASSLTSGGPNEQFF
abundance: NA
v_gene: TRBV7-2
j_gene: TRBJ2-1
d_gene: TRBD2

CDR3nt: TGTGCCACCAGCCCTGGGGGGGATGGCTACACCTTC
CDR3aa: CATSPGGDGYTF
abundance: few
v_gene: TRBV24-1
j_gene: TRBJ1-2
d_gene: NA

CDR3nt: TGTGCCAACGCACAGGGGGCGCGGTACGAGCAGTACTTC
CDR3aa: CANAQGARYEQYF
abundance: once
v_gene: TRBV6-1
j_gene: TRBJ2-7
d_gene: TRBD1

CDR3nt: TGTGCCAGCACCCCTTGGGGGGGTAGTCGTGAGCAGTTCTTC
CDR3aa: CASTPWGGSREQFF
abundance: few
v_gene: TRBV14
j_gene: TRBJ2-1
d_gene: TRBD2

CDR3nt: TGTGCCAGCAGCTCTCTAGCGGCTATAACAGATACGCAGTATTTT
CDR3aa: CASSSLAAITDTQYF
abundance: few
v_gene: TRBV9
j_gene: TRBJ2-3
d_gene: TRBD2

CDR3nt: TGCGCCAGCAGCTTGGCCGCGGAGCAGTACTTC
CDR3aa: CASSLAAEQYF
abundance: many
v_gene: TRBV5-1
j_gene: TRBJ2-7
d_gene: NA

CDR3nt: TGTGCCTGGAGTGCTACTAGCCTCGAGCAGTACTTC
CDR3aa: CAWSATSLEQYF
abundance: few
v_gene: TRBV30
j_gene: TRBJ2-7
d_gene: NA

CDR3nt: TGCGCCAGCAGCCAAGAGTCTTGGCGGACGAGCTCCTACAATGAGCAGTTCTTC
CDR3aa: CASSQESWRTSSYNEQFF
abundance: few
v_gene: TRBV4-3
j_gene: TRBJ2-1
d_gene: NA

CDR3nt: TGCAGTGTCTACGGACAGGCCTATGGCTACACCTTC
CDR3aa: CSVYGQAYGYTF
abundance: few
v_gene: TRBV20-1
j_gene: TRBJ1-2
d_gene: TRBD1

CDR3nt: TGTGCCAGCAGTAACCCTTTGGACAGGGGGCTCGGTGAGCAGTTCTTC
CDR3aa: CASSNPLDRGLGEQFF
abundance: many
v_gene: TRBV12-3/TRBV12-4
j_gene: TRBJ2-1
d_gene: TRBD1

CDR3nt: TGTGCCAGCAGTTACGCAGGGGCCTACAATGAGCAGTTCTTC
CDR3aa: CASSYAGAYNEQFF
abundance: NA
v_gene: TRBV6-5
j_gene: TRBJ2-1
d_gene: NA

CDR3nt: TGCAGCGTCATCCCGCTTAGCTCCTACGAGCAGTACTTC
CDR3aa: CSVIPLSSYEQYF
abundance: many
v_gene: TRBV29-1
j_gene: TRBJ2-7
d_gene: NA

CDR3nt: TGTGCCAGCAGCACATCGACAGGGTTGGGTGAAAAACTGTTTTTT
CDR3aa: CASSTSTGLGEKLFF
abundance: few
v_gene: TRBV21-1
j_gene: TRBJ1-4
d_gene: NA

CDR3nt: TGTGCAATCTTAGGTACGGGACGCAGCCAAGAGACCCAGTACTTC
CDR3aa: CAILGTGRSQETQYF
abundance: few
v_gene: TRBV7-9
j_gene: TRBJ2-5
d_gene: NA

CDR3nt: TGTGCCAGCAGCTTGGGGGACACCTTGACAGATACGCAGTATTTT
CDR3aa: CASSLGDTLTDTQYF
abundance: few
v_gene: TRBV7-3
j_gene: TRBJ2-3
d_gene: NA

CDR3nt: TGTGCCAGCAAACAGGTAGCGGGGGTCCCTTCACCTTCCTACGAGCAGTACTTC
CDR3aa: CASKQVAGVPSPSYEQYF
abundance: few
v_gene: TRBV5-6
j_gene: TRBJ2-7
d_gene: TRBD2

CDR3nt: TGTGCCAGCAGCGCCCCTGGGGGGAGAAGCACAGATACGCAGTATTTT
CDR3aa: CASSAPGGRSTDTQYF
abundance: few
v_gene: TRBV7-9
j_gene: TRBJ2-3
d_gene: NA

CDR3nt: TGCAGCGTGGGGGAAGGGGGCGCCGAACAAGAGACCCAGTACTTC
CDR3aa: CSVGEGGAEQETQYF
abundance: many
v_gene: TRBV29-1
j_gene: TRBJ2-5
d_gene: TRBD1

CDR3nt: TGTGCCAGCAGCCTCATGGACAGTTACTACGAGCAGTACTTC
CDR3aa: CASSLMDSYYEQYF
abundance: NA
v_gene: TRBV25-1
j_gene: TRBJ2-7
d_gene: NA

CDR3nt: TGTGCCAGCAGTCCACAAACCTCATTCAGGGGGAGCTCCTATAATTCACCCCTCCACTTT
CDR3aa: CASSPQTSFRGSSYNSPLHF
abundance: few
v_gene: TRBV6-2/TRBV6-3
j_gene: TRBJ1-6
d_gene: TRBD1